The entry below gives a single TCR beta chain sequence along with its context. Its specificity is unknown. In germline, CDR1 is MNHEY, CDR2 SVGEGT. The CDR3 spans 11 residues. The V end was cut by 8 bases, the J end by 2 bases, with 7 bases between. The sample is drawn from a study of blood T cells in healthy people across ages. Study observations and caveats: Relative to aged donors, long-lived donors carried more naive CD4+ cells and displayed higher diversity. Unknown donor CMV status possibly confounded expanded clonotype changes.

It was approximately 9 milliliters of peripheral blood that were drawn from each donor. A second PCR, run for about 7 to 11 cycles, used a sample-barcoded 5' primer plus a J-beta primer mix. Paired-end reads containing CDR3 totaled no fewer than 2.5 million for each sample. TCRdb independently ran MiXCR on the 5' RACE reads; one entry per CDR3 protein. Of a few hundred thousand distinct CDR3 sequences in the sample, 27% were seen once. The genes are TRBV6-2 or TRBV6-3 and TRBJ2-7; the D is unclear. The sample consisted of blood. This sequence originates from a woman between 70 and 85 years old in good health. In DNA form, the CDR3 reads TGTGCCAGCTGTAAGACCTACGAGCAGTACTTC. Amino acid sequence: CASCKTYEQYF.